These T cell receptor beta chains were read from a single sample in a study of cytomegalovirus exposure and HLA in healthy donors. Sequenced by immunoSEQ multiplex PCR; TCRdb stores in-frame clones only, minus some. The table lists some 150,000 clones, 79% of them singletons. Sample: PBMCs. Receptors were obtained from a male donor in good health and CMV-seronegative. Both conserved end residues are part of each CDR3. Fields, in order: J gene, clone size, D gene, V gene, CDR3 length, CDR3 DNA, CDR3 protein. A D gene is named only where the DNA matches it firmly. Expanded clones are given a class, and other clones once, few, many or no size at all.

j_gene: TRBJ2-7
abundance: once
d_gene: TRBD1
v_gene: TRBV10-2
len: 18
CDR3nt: TGCGCCAGCAGTGACCCGTACAGCCCAGACAGGGCCTACTACGAGCAGTACTTC
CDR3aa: CASSDPYSPDRAYYEQYF

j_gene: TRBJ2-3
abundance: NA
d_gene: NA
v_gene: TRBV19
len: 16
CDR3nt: TGTGCCAGTAGTATAGACGCGACTACTTCCACAGATACGCAGTATTTT
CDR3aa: CASSIDATTSTDTQYF

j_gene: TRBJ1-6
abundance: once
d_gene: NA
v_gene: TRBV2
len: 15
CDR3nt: TGTGCCAGCATGGGGCAGGGCTCCTATAATTCACCCCTCCACTTT
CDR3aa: CASMGQGSYNSPLHF

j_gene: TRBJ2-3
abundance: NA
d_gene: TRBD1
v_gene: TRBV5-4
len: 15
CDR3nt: TGTGCCAGCAGCTTCAGGGGGCTAAACACAGATACGCAGTATTTT
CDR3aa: CASSFRGLNTDTQYF

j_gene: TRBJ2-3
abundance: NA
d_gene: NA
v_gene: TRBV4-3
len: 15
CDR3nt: TGCGCCAGCAGCCAAAGAGAGGGCGAGGTGGATACGCAGTATTTT
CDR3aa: CASSQREGEVDTQYF

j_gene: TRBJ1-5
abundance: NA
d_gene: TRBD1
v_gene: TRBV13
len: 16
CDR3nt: TGTGCCAGCAGCCTAAGCGGGACAGGGGTAGATCAGCCCCAGCATTTT
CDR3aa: CASSLSGTGVDQPQHF

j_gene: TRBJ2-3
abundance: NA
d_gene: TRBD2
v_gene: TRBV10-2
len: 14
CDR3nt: TGCGCCAGCACCCTGGGGGGAGGGGCAGATACGCAGTATTTT
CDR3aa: CASTLGGGADTQYF

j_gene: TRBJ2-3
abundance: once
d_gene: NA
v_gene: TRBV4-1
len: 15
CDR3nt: TGCGCCAGCAGCCATGCAACGGGGGTCACAGATACGCAGTATTTT
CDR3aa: CASSHATGVTDTQYF

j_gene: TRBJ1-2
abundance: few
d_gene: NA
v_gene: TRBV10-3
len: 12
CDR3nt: TGTGCCATCAGTGGTCAGAATTATGGCTACACCTTC
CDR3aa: CAISGQNYGYTF

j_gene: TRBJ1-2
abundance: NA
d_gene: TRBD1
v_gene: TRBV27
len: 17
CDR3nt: TGTGCCAGCAGTCCAAGCTCTCGACAGGGAACTAACTATGGCTACACCTTC
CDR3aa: CASSPSSRQGTNYGYTF

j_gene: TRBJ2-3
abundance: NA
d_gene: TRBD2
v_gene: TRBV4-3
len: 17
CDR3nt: TGCGCCAGCAGCCAACGACTAGCGGGGCATCCAACAGATACGCAGTATTTT
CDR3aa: CASSQRLAGHPTDTQYF

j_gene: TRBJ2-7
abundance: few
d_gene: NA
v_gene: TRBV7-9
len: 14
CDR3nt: TGTGCCAGCAGCTTAGGGTCAGGGAACTACGAGCAGTACTTC
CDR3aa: CASSLGSGNYEQYF

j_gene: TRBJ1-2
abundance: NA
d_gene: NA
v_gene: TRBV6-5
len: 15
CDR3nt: TGTGCCAGCAGTCTGGACAGCCCCGCTAACTATGGCTACACCTTC
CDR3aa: CASSLDSPANYGYTF

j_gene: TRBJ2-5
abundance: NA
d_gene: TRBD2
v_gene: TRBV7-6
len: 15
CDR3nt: TGTGCCAGCAGCGGCACTAGCGGGGGGAAAGAGACCCAGTACTTC
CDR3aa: CASSGTSGGKETQYF

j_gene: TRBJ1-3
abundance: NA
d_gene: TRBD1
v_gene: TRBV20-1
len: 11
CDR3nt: TGCAGTGCTCGTAACAGGGGGGCCATATATTTT
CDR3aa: CSARNRGAIYF

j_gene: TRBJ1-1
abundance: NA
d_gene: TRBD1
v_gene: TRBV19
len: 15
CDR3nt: TGTGCCAGTAGTACTATGACAGGGGCCCCAAAGGAAGCTTTCTTT
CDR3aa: CASSTMTGAPKEAFF

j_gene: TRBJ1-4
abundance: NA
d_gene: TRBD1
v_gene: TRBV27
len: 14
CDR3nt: TGTGCCAGCAGTTCGGACAGGGAAAATGAAAAACTGTTTTTT
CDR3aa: CASSSDRENEKLFF

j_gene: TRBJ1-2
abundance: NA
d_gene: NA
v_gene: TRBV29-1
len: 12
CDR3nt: TGCAGCGTTTTGACAGGCCGTTATGGCTACACCTTC
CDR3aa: CSVLTGRYGYTF

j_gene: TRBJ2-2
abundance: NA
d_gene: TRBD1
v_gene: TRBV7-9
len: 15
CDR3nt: TGTGCCAGCAGCTTAATGACAGGGGGCCACGGGGAGCTGTTTTTT
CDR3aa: CASSLMTGGHGELFF

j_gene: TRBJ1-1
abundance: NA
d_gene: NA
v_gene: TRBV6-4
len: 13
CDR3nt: TGTGCCAGCAGCCGAGGACAGAACACTGAAGCTTTCTTT
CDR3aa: CASSRGQNTEAFF

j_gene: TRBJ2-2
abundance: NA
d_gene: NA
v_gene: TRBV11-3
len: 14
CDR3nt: TGTGCCAGCAGCTTATACTCGGTTACCGGGGAGCTGTTTTTT
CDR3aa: CASSLYSVTGELFF

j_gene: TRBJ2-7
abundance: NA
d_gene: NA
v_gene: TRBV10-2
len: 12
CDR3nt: TGCGCCAGCAGTGACTATCCCTCCGAGCAGTACTTC
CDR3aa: CASSDYPSEQYF

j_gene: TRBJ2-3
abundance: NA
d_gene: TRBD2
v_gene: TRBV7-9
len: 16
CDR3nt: TGTGCCAGCAGCTTAGGTCCGGGGGGGAGTGCAGATACGCAGTATTTT
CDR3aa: CASSLGPGGSADTQYF

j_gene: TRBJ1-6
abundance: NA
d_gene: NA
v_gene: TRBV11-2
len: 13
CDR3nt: TGTGCCAGCAGCTTAGAGGGGGGATCACCCCTCCACTTT
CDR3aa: CASSLEGGSPLHF

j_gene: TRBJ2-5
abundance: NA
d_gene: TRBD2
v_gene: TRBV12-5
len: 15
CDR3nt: TGTGCTAGTGCAGAGCCTAGCGGGGGGCGAGAGACCCAGTACTTC
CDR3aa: CASAEPSGGRETQYF

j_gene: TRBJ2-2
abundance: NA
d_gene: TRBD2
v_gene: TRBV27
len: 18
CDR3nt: TGTGCCAGCACCTCATCGGGACTAGCGGGGGGGAATATCGGGGAGCTGTTTTTT
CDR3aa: CASTSSGLAGGNIGELFF

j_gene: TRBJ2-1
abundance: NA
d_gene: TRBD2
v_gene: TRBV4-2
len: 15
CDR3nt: TGTGCCAGCAGCGACCTGAGGCTAGCGGGGACTGAGCAGTTCTTC
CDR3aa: CASSDLRLAGTEQFF

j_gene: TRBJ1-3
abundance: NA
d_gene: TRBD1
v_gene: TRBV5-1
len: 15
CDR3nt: TGCGCCAGCAGCTTGGGAGGGGGCAGTGGAAACACCATATATTTT
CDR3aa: CASSLGGGSGNTIYF

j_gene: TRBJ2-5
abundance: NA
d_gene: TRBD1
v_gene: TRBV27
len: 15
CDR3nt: TGTGCCAGCAGTATTCTAGGGACAGAGCAAGAGACCCAGTACTTC
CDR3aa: CASSILGTEQETQYF

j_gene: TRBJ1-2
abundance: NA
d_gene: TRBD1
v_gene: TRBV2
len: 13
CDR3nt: TGTGCCAGCACACCAGGGGGCAGCTATGGCTACACCTTC
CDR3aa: CASTPGGSYGYTF

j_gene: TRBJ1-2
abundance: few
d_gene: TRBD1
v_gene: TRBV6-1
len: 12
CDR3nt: TGTGCCAGCAGGACAGGGACGGGAGGCTACACCTTC
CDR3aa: CASRTGTGGYTF

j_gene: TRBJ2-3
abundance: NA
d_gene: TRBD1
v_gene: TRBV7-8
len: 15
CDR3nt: TGTGCCAGCAGCCCCCGGGACAGGAGCACAGATACGCAGTATTTT
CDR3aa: CASSPRDRSTDTQYF

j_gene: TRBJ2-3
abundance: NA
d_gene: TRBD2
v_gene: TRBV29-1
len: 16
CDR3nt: TGCAGCGTTGATGGCCCTAGCGGGGGGGGCCTGGATACGCAGTATTTT
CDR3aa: CSVDGPSGGGLDTQYF

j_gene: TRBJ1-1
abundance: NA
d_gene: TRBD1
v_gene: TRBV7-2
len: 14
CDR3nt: TGTGCCAGCAGCGCGACAGGGGGGGACACTGAAGCTTTCTTT
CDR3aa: CASSATGGDTEAFF

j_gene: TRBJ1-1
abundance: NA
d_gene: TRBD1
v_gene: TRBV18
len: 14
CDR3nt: TGTGCCAGCTCCAGGGACAGAATGAACACTGAAGCTTTCTTT
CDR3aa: CASSRDRMNTEAFF

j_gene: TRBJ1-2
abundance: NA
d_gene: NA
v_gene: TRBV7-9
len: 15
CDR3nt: TGTGCCAGCAGCTTATCTGGACAGCCTAACTATGGCTACACCTTC
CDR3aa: CASSLSGQPNYGYTF

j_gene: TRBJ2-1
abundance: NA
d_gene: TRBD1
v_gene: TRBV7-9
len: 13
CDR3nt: TGTGCCAGCAGGGGGCCAGGGGGCAATGAGCAGTTCTTC
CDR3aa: CASRGPGGNEQFF

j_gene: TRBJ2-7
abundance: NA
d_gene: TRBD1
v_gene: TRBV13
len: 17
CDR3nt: TGTGCCAGCAGCCCCCCGACCGGGACAGGGGTCCCCTACGAGCAGTACTTC
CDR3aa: CASSPPTGTGVPYEQYF

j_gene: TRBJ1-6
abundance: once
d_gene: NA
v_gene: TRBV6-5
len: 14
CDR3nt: TGTGCCAGCAGGGCCGGGGAGCGGAATTCACCCCTCCACTTT
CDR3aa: CASRAGERNSPLHF